Listed here are 25 T cell receptor beta chains from one sample, sequenced in a study of T cell responses to AZD1222 COVID-19 vaccine. Sequencing was performed with immunoSEQ multiplex PCR; in TCRdb, only in-frame clones are kept and a portion is missing. The sample lists 160,000 or so clones; roughly 86% were seen once. Sequencing was performed on peripheral blood, taken on day 0 of AZD1222 vaccination. All receptors come from an adult in good health.

This clone was recorded once. This sequence joins TRBV6-2 or TRBV6-3 and TRBJ2-7; 7 positions match TRBD2. Germline assignment: CDR1 MNHEY and CDR2 SVGEGT. The CDR3 totals 13 residues. V shed 1 base, J shed 12 bases, and the junction held 9 bases outside the gene matches. The CDR3 sequence: CASSYFGLVGVYF. As DNA, the CDR3 is TGTGCCAGCAGTTACTTCGGACTAGTTGGGGTGTACTTC.

This chain joins TRBV9 and TRBJ2-4, with D tentatively TRBD2 (7 bases). The length of the CDR3 is 15 residues. Deletions cut 4 bases from V and 8 bases from J, with 19 bases between. Germline CDR1 SGDLS, CDR2 YYNGEE. CDR3 sequence: CASSSGEGVVYIQYF. CDR3 sequence (DNA): TGTGCCAGCAGCTCAGGGGAGGGGGTCGTTTACATTCAGTACTTC.

This sequence joins TRBV2 and TRBJ2-1; the D is unclear. Per the germline V gene, CDR1 is SNHLY and CDR2 is FYNNEI. V lost 8 bases to trimming and J lost 8 bases, with 16 bases between them. CDR3 size: 13 residues. The CDR3 DNA reads TGTGCCAGCGGCCCCGAGTTGGGCCATGAGCAGTTCTTC. It translates to CASGPELGHEQFF.

This clone has more than one count but fewer than ten. The gene calls are TRBV29-1 and TRBJ2-3, with 8 bases that match TRBD1. V was clipped by 4 bases and J by 7 bases; unmatched bases: 10. The CDR3 consists of 14 residues. Germline values: CDR1 SQVTM, CDR2 ANQGSEA. CDR3 bases: TGCAGCGTTGGAGGCAGGGGGCAGATAAATACGCAGTATTTT. Its translation is CSVGGRGQINTQYF.

This chain connects TRBV28 to TRBJ2-1; D ambiguous. V gave up 5 bases and J gave up 9 bases, with 11 bases separating them. The CDR3 totals 12 residues. Per germline, CDR1 MDHEN and CDR2 SYDVKM. The CDR3 region is CASSLQKGEQFF. The CDR3 DNA sequence: TGTGCCAGCAGTCTCCAAAAAGGTGAGCAGTTCTTC.

The chain combines TRBV28 with TRBJ2-7; D may be TRBD2 (7 bases). V lost 8 bases, J lost 2 bases, and 19 bases lay in between. The CDR3 length is 15 residues. Germline loops: CDR1 MDHEN, CDR2 SYDVKM. The CDR3 DNA reads as TGTGCCAGCGAGGGGGGGGCGAAACCCACCTACGAGCAGTACTTC. Protein product: CASEGGAKPTYEQYF.

This clone has a single count. The rearrangement uses TRBV27 and TRBJ1-2, with D possibly matching TRBD1 (6 bases). CDR3 length: 15 amino acids. Germline lookup yields CDR1 MNHEY and CDR2 SMNVEV (reference sequence). Between the trimmed V and J ends, which lost 3 bases and 4 bases, there was a span of 15 bases. CDR3: CASSFTGGARYGYTF. The CDR3 DNA is TGTGCCAGCAGTTTCACCGGGGGGGCTCGCTATGGCTACACCTTC.

The rearrangement uses TRBV23-1 and TRBJ2-7; the D is unclear. TRBV23-1 is flagged as an ORF with uncertain function. CDR3 length: 12 residues. V dropped 8 bases and J dropped 3 bases, with 11 bases sitting between them. CDR3 amino acids: CASPPPDYEQYF. The CDR3 DNA follows: TGCGCCAGCCCCCCCCCGGACTACGAGCAGTACTTC.

This clone appeared once. The CDR3: CASSPYTRDRPSNQPQHF. The CDR3 bases are TGCGCCAGCAGCCCATATACCCGGGACAGGCCTTCCAATCAGCCCCAGCATTTT. This rearrangement joins TRBV5-1 to TRBJ1-5; TRBD1 matches at 8 bases. The germline V gene encodes CDR1 SGHRS and CDR2 YFSETQ. Trimming cost V 4 bases and J 3 bases; bases outside gene matches: 15. The CDR3 runs to 18 residues.

The chain carries TRBV5-6 and TRBJ1-4; a possible D gene is TRBD1 (5 bases). V shed 2 bases and J shed 8 bases, with 13 bases lying between them. CDR1 SGHDT and CDR2 YYEEEE come from the germline V gene. This CDR3 has 14 amino acids. The CDR3 DNA follows: TGTGCCAGCAGCTTTTCTGGGGCGGGCGAAAAACTGTTTTTT. It codes for CASSFSGAGEKLFF.

The DNA of the CDR3 is TGTGCCAGCAGCTTAATGGCAGGGGTGGATGAGCAGTTCTTC. It translates to CASSLMAGVDEQFF. The chain has TRBV7-2 and TRBJ2-1, with D possibly TRBD1 on 6 matching bases. Germline V gene lookup returns CDR1 SGHTA and CDR2 FQGNSA. Trimming removed 2 bases from V and 8 bases from J, with 13 bases in between. The CDR3 is 14 residues long.

The V and J genes are TRBV29-1 and TRBJ1-4, with 8 bases matching TRBD1. The CDR3 totals 14 residues. Germline loops: CDR1 SQVTM, CDR2 ANQGSEA. Germline trimming cut 4 bases from V and 7 bases from J; bases unmatched to any gene: 8. The CDR3 DNA sequence: TGCAGCGTTGGTCTCGACAGGGGTTCTGAAAAACTGTTTTTT. This sequence encodes CSVGLDRGSEKLFF.

The V gene is TRBV4-2, the J gene TRBJ1-2, with a tentative D call TRBD1 (6 bases). The CDR3 has 16 residues. CDR1 and CDR2 (germline): LGHNA, YNFKEQ. The germline V and J ends were trimmed by 4 bases and 5 bases, with 20 bases remaining between them. The CDR3 DNA is TGTGCCAGCAGCCCGGGGGCCGCGACGACCATTTATGGCTACACCTTC. Protein sequence: CASSPGAATTIYGYTF.

J is TRBJ1-2 and V is TRBV18; D gene ambiguous. The CDR3 covers 14 residues. Germline CDR1 is KGHSH and CDR2 is LQKENI. V lost 3 bases, J lost 2 bases, and 10 bases lay in between. For the CDR3, the DNA is TGTGCCAGCTCACCGGACCCGGGGAACTATGGCTACACCTTC. This gives the protein CASSPDPGNYGYTF. The variable domain in full, with the rest retrieved from reference TRBV18 and TRBJ1-2, is NAGVMQNPRHLVRRRGQEARLRCSPMKGHSHVYWYRQLPEEGLKFMVYLQKENIIDESGMPKERFSAEFPKEGPSILRIQQVVRGDSAAYFCASSPDPGNYGYTFGSGTRLTVV.

The chain recombines TRBV18 with TRBJ1-5; D not certain. This CDR3 is built from 11 residues. V dropped 6 bases and J dropped 9 bases, with 9 bases sitting between them. Germline loops: CDR1 KGHSH, CDR2 LQKENI. CDR3 DNA: TGTGCCAGCTCGTCCGGAGGGCCCCAGCATTTT. Translated, it gives CASSSGGPQHF.

The chain couples TRBV4-3 to TRBJ2-7; a possible D gene is TRBD2 (5 bases). Trimming took 1 base from V and 2 from J, leaving 12 bases between them. This CDR3 contains 15 residues. The germline V gene has CDR1 LGHNA and CDR2 YSLEER. CDR3 amino acids: CASSQGTHFAYEQYF. In DNA form, the CDR3 reads TGCGCCAGCAGCCAAGGGACTCACTTTGCCTACGAGCAGTACTTC.

V usage is TRBV6-5 and J usage is TRBJ1-3; D is unclear. V dropped 5 bases and J dropped 4 bases, with 15 bases sitting between them. Germline CDR1 and CDR2: MNHEY and SVGAGI. The length of the CDR3 is 15 residues. The CDR3 DNA reads TGTGCCAGCAGTAAGTCAGCCGGGATAGGAAACACCATATATTTT. Protein product: CASSKSAGIGNTIYF.

The chain recombines TRBV27 with TRBJ2-7; D ambiguous. This CDR3 region has 13 residues. Trimming shortened V by 7 bases and J by 1 base, and 11 bases separated the two germline ends. The germline CDR1 and CDR2 sequences are MNHEY and SMNVEV (reference sequence). CDR3 loop: CASINRQSYEQYF. Here the CDR3 DNA reads TGTGCCAGCATTAACCGGCAGTCCTACGAGCAGTACTTC.

This chain connects TRBV19 to TRBJ1-2, with D uncertain. Trimming cost V 2 bases and J 6 bases, with 16 bases left between them. Germline assignment: CDR1 LNHDA and CDR2 SQIVND (reference sequence). The CDR3 extends over 15 amino acids. In DNA, the CDR3 is TGTGCCAGTAGTATAAGCCCAGTAAGGAAGGATGGCTACACCTTC. It encodes CASSISPVRKDGYTF. Together with reference TRBV19 and TRBJ1-2, the CDR3 gives the full variable domain: DGGITQSPKYLFRKEGQNVTLSCEQNLNHDAMYWYRQDPGQGLRLIYYSQIVNDFQKGDIAEGYSVSREKKESFPLTVTSAQKNPTAFYLCASSISPVRKDGYTFGSGTRLTVV.

The gene calls are TRBV7-3 and TRBJ2-3; 7 nucleotides align to TRBD1. The CDR3 is made up of 16 amino acids. After removal of 5 bases from V and 4 bases from J, the junction contained 12 bases not matched to a gene. The germline V gene encodes CDR1 SGHTA and CDR2 FQGTGA. CDR3 nucleotides: TGTGCCAGCAGCCCCCAAAAAACAGGGGTGGCAGATACGCAGTATTTT. Translated: CASSPQKTGVADTQYF. The full variable domain, with the rest looked up from reference TRBV7-3 and TRBJ2-3, is GAGVSQTPSNKVTEKGKYVELRCDPISGHTALYWYRQSLGQGPEFLIYFQGTGAADDSGLPNDRFFAVRPEGSVSTLKIQRTERGDSAVYLCASSPQKTGVADTQYFGPGTRLTVL.

For this clone: The identical CDR3 is also encoded by other nucleotide sequences in the sample. This rearrangement joins TRBV20-1 to TRBJ2-7; D possibly corresponds to TRBD2 (5 bases). From germline, CDR1 is DFQATT and CDR2 SNEGSKA (reference sequence). The V end was cut by 6 bases, the J end by 0 bases, with 6 bases between. The CDR3 contains 11 residues. The CDR3 loop is CSARDSYEQYF. The CDR3 DNA reads TGCAGTGCGAGGGACTCCTACGAGCAGTACTTC.

The gene calls are TRBV3-1 (or the pseudogene TRBV3-2) and TRBJ2-6, with D possibly matching TRBD1 (6 bases). The CDR3 consists of 15 residues. V lost 1 base, J lost 2 bases, and 6 bases lay in between. CDR1 and CDR2 (germline): LGHDT, YNNKEL (reference sequence). The CDR3 nucleotides are TGTGCCAGCAGCCAAGGACAGGCTGGGGCCAACGTCCTGACTTTC. It translates to CASSQGQAGANVLTF.

The gene calls are TRBV9 and TRBJ2-1; TRBD1 aligns across 8 bases. The germline gives CDR1 SGDLS, CDR2 YYNGEE. V shed 1 base, J shed 4 bases, and the junction held 16 bases outside the gene matches. The CDR3 loop spans 19 amino acids. The CDR3 here is CASSVSLSTPGTGYNEQFF. CDR3 sequence (DNA): TGTGCCAGCAGCGTAAGTCTATCCACCCCCGGGACAGGTTACAATGAGCAGTTCTTC.

The CDR3 DNA sequence: TGTGCCAGTAGTATAGATTTTTCAGGGGACACTGAAGCTTTCTTT. Protein product: CASSIDFSGDTEAFF. V usage is TRBV19 and J usage is TRBJ1-1; TRBD1 is a possible D gene (6 bases). V dropped 0 bases and J dropped 3 bases, with 11 bases sitting between them. Germline V CDR1 and CDR2: LNHDA, SQIVND (reference sequence). This CDR3 is built from 15 residues.

The V gene is TRBV7-9, the J gene TRBJ2-5; TRBD1 agrees at 7 bases. CDR1 SEHNR and CDR2 FQNEAQ come from the germline V gene (reference sequence). The CDR3 spans 18 residues. V shed 5 bases, J shed 5 bases, and the junction held 20 bases outside the gene matches. CDR3: CASSPREGLGQDRETQYF. The CDR3 DNA reads as TGTGCCAGCAGCCCTAGGGAAGGACTCGGACAGGATAGGGAGACCCAGTACTTC.